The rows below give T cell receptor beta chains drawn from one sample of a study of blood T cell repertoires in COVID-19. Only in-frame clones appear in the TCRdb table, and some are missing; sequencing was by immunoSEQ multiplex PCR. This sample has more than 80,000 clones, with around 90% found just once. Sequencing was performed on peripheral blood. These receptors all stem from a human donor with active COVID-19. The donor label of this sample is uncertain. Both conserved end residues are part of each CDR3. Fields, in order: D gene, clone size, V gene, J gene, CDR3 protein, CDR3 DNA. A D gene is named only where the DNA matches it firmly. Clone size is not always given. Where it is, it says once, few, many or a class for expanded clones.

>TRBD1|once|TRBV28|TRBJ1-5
CASRNYHRGGIQPQHF
TGTGCCAGCAGAAATTACCACAGGGGTGGAATTCAGCCCCAGCATTTT
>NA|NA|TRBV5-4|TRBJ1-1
CASSLVTGHYTEAFF
TGTGCCAGCAGCTTGGTCACAGGGCATTACACTGAAGCTTTCTTT
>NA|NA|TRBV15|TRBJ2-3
CATSRAADTQYF
TGTGCCACCAGCAGGGCGGCAGATACGCAGTATTTT
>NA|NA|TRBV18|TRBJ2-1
CASSNDRNEQFF
TGTGCCAGCTCAAACGACAGGAATGAGCAGTTCTTC
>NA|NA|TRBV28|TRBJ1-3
CASSLLNRHTSGNTIYF
TGTGCCAGCAGTTTACTAAACAGACACACCTCTGGAAACACCATATATTTT
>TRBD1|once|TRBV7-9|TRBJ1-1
CASSRGQTNTEAFF
TGTGCCAGCAGCCGGGGACAGACGAACACTGAAGCTTTCTTT
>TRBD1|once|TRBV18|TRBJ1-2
CASLPDRDYGYTF
TGTGCCAGCCTACCTGACAGGGACTATGGCTACACCTTC
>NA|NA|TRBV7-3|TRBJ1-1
CASSLSPGYTEAFF
TGTGCCAGCAGCTTAAGCCCAGGCTACACTGAAGCTTTCTTT
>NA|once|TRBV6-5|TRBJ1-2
CASSYSGAGEGYTF
TGTGCCAGCAGTTACTCGGGCGCGGGGGAGGGCTACACCTTC
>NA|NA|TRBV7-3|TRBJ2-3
CASSFLESTDTQYF
TGTGCCAGCAGCTTTCTAGAGAGCACAGATACGCAGTATTTT
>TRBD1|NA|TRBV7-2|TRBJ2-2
CASSIGQGNTGELFF
TGTGCCAGCAGTATCGGACAGGGGAACACCGGGGAGCTGTTTTTT
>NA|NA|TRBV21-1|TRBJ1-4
CASSSLRGTTNEKLFF
TGTGCCAGCTCCTCCCTACGAGGAACAACTAATGAAAAACTGTTTTTT
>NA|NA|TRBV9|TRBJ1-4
CASSPQESTNEKLFF
TGTGCCAGCAGCCCCCAGGAATCTACTAATGAAAAACTGTTTTTT
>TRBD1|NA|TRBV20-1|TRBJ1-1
CSASTGGLAFF
TGCAGTGCTAGTACAGGGGGATTGGCTTTCTTT
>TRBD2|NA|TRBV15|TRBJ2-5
CATSTRLAGGLRQETQYF
TGTGCCACCAGCACGCGACTAGCGGGGGGGCTGCGACAAGAGACCCAGTACTTC
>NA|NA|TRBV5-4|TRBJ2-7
CASSVDSGRYEQYF
TGTGCCAGCAGCGTCGACTCAGGGAGGTACGAGCAGTACTTC
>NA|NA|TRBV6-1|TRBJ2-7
CASSEVVGGSYEQYF
TGTGCCAGCAGTGAAGTTGTGGGGGGTTCCTACGAGCAGTACTTC
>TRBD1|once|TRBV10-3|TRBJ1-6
CATREQQGARNSPLHF
TGTGCCACCAGGGAACAGCAGGGGGCAAGGAATTCACCCCTCCACTTT
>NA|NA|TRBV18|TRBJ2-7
CASSPFRGSYEQYF
TGTGCCAGCTCACCATTCCGGGGATCCTACGAGCAGTACTTC
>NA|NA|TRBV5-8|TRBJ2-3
CASSHGQSTDTQYF
TGTGCCAGCAGCCACGGACAGAGCACAGATACGCAGTATTTT
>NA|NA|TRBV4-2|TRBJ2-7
CASSQVQTGAYEQYF
TGTGCCAGCAGCCAAGTCCAGACAGGTGCCTACGAGCAGTACTTC
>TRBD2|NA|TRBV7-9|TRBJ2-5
CASSPTSGQETQYF
TGTGCCAGCAGCCCGACTAGCGGCCAAGAGACCCAGTACTTC
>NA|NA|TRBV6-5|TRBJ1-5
CAGTQGEGNQPQHF
TGTGCCGGCACCCAAGGGGAAGGCAATCAGCCCCAGCATTTT
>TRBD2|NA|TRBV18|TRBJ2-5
CASSPPGGAGTQETQYF
TGTGCCAGCTCACCTCCGGGTGGAGCGGGGACCCAAGAGACCCAGTACTTC
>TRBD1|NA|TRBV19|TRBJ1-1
CASRGQGAWSTEAFF
TGTGCCAGTAGAGGACAGGGGGCGTGGAGCACTGAAGCTTTCTTT
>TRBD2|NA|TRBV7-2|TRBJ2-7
CASSQQRGPSGEQYF
TGTGCCAGCAGCCAGCAGCGGGGGCCCTCGGGGGAGCAGTACTTC
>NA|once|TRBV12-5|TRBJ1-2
CASGYLGTAANYGYTF
TGTGCTAGTGGCTATCTCGGGACTGCAGCTAACTATGGCTACACCTTC
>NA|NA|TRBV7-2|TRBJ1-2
CASSLARTGYGYTF
TGTGCCAGCAGCTTAGCCCGGACTGGCTATGGCTACACCTTC
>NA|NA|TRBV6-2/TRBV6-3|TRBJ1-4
CASSYLVRGGEKLFF
TGTGCCAGCAGTTACCTGGTCCGAGGAGGAGAAAAACTGTTTTTT